These T cell receptor beta chains were read from a single sample in a study of memory CD4+ T cells and cytomegalovirus serostatus. Repertoires were generated with immunoSEQ multiplex PCR, while TCRdb's copy carries only in-frame clones and drops some. The top ten hold approximately 1.8% of the sample, which has approximately 40,000 clones, about 80% seen once. The sample was memory CD4+ T cells from blood. The receptors were gathered from an adult in good health and CMV-seronegative. Each CDR3 is given with its conserved first and last residue. The order of the fields is CDR3 length, J gene, D gene, V gene, clone size, CDR3 DNA, CDR3 protein. The D gene is left open where the match is weak. A clone size is listed for some rows: how often the clone was seen (once, few, many), or a class if it is expanded.

cdr3_length: 15
j_call: TRBJ1-5
d_call: TRBD1
v_call: TRBV28
clone_size: few
cdr3_nt: TGTGCCAGCAGTTCCACGGGACAGGGGGATCAGCCCCAGCATTTT
cdr3_aa: CASSSTGQGDQPQHF

cdr3_length: 12
j_call: TRBJ1-6
d_call: NA
v_call: TRBV30
clone_size: NA
cdr3_nt: TGTGCCTGGAACACCTGGGGGTCACCCCTCCACTTT
cdr3_aa: CAWNTWGSPLHF

cdr3_length: 16
j_call: TRBJ2-3
d_call: TRBD2
v_call: TRBV29-1
clone_size: NA
cdr3_nt: TGCAGCGTTGAGGGACTAGCGGGGGGCGGTGCAGATACGCAGTATTTT
cdr3_aa: CSVEGLAGGGADTQYF

cdr3_length: 13
j_call: TRBJ1-1
d_call: NA
v_call: TRBV5-1
clone_size: few
cdr3_nt: TGCGCCAGCAGCGGGGAGTTGGGCACTGAAGCTTTCTTT
cdr3_aa: CASSGELGTEAFF

cdr3_length: 15
j_call: TRBJ2-7
d_call: NA
v_call: TRBV9
clone_size: few
cdr3_nt: TGTGCCAGCAGCGTAGGTCCCGAGCCCACCTACGAGCAGTACTTC
cdr3_aa: CASSVGPEPTYEQYF

cdr3_length: 13
j_call: TRBJ1-1
d_call: NA
v_call: TRBV11-2
clone_size: NA
cdr3_nt: TGTGCCAGCAGCCGACTCTTCACCTCTGAAGCTTTCTTT
cdr3_aa: CASSRLFTSEAFF

cdr3_length: 13
j_call: TRBJ2-5
d_call: NA
v_call: TRBV30
clone_size: NA
cdr3_nt: TGTGCCTGGAGTGTAACAGCGAGGGAGACCCAGTACTTC
cdr3_aa: CAWSVTARETQYF

cdr3_length: 15
j_call: TRBJ2-2
d_call: TRBD2
v_call: TRBV5-1
clone_size: NA
cdr3_nt: TGCGCCAGCAGCTCGGGACTAGCGGGGACCGGGGAGCTGTTTTTT
cdr3_aa: CASSSGLAGTGELFF

cdr3_length: 16
j_call: TRBJ2-1
d_call: NA
v_call: TRBV11-2
clone_size: NA
cdr3_nt: TGTGCCAGCAGCTCCCTTAGGGGGTCCTTTGGGAATGAGCAGTTCTTC
cdr3_aa: CASSSLRGSFGNEQFF

cdr3_length: 14
j_call: TRBJ1-4
d_call: NA
v_call: TRBV5-4
clone_size: NA
cdr3_nt: TGTGCCAGCGGAGGGGGTGCAACTAATGAAAAACTGTTTTTT
cdr3_aa: CASGGGATNEKLFF

cdr3_length: 16
j_call: TRBJ2-2
d_call: NA
v_call: TRBV11-3
clone_size: NA
cdr3_nt: TGTGCCAGCAGCCGCGAAAAGGGAATGAACACCGGGGAGCTGTTTTTT
cdr3_aa: CASSREKGMNTGELFF

cdr3_length: 14
j_call: TRBJ1-2
d_call: NA
v_call: TRBV28
clone_size: once
cdr3_nt: TGTGCCAGCAAACTCACCGGGTGGGACTATGGCTACACCTTC
cdr3_aa: CASKLTGWDYGYTF

cdr3_length: 14
j_call: TRBJ2-1
d_call: TRBD2
v_call: TRBV5-1
clone_size: few
cdr3_nt: TGCGCCAGCAGCAGTGCGGGGGTGGTCAATGAGCAGTTCTTC
cdr3_aa: CASSSAGVVNEQFF

cdr3_length: 14
j_call: TRBJ2-7
d_call: NA
v_call: TRBV7-9
clone_size: few
cdr3_nt: TGTGCCAGCGCAAAGGGGGATAGGGCCTACGAGCAGTACTTC
cdr3_aa: CASAKGDRAYEQYF

cdr3_length: 14
j_call: TRBJ2-5
d_call: NA
v_call: TRBV7-2
clone_size: NA
cdr3_nt: TGTGCCAGCAGCTTGGGGACATTCCAAGAGACCCAGTACTTC
cdr3_aa: CASSLGTFQETQYF

cdr3_length: 13
j_call: TRBJ1-2
d_call: NA
v_call: TRBV10-3
clone_size: NA
cdr3_nt: TGTGCCATCAGGAACGAAGCTAACTATGGCTACACCTTC
cdr3_aa: CAIRNEANYGYTF

cdr3_length: 13
j_call: TRBJ1-1
d_call: NA
v_call: TRBV7-3
clone_size: NA
cdr3_nt: TGTGCCAGCAGCTTAGGTAGGGTGACTGAAGCTTTCTTT
cdr3_aa: CASSLGRVTEAFF

cdr3_length: 15
j_call: TRBJ2-6
d_call: NA
v_call: TRBV9
clone_size: NA
cdr3_nt: TGTGCCAGCAGCGTAGCCCACTCTGGGGCCAACGTCCTGACTTTC
cdr3_aa: CASSVAHSGANVLTF

cdr3_length: 15
j_call: TRBJ2-3
d_call: TRBD2
v_call: TRBV7-9
clone_size: NA
cdr3_nt: TGTGCCAGCAGCATCCTAGCGGGCCTCACAGATACGCAGTATTTT
cdr3_aa: CASSILAGLTDTQYF

cdr3_length: 15
j_call: TRBJ1-5
d_call: TRBD1
v_call: TRBV28
clone_size: NA
cdr3_nt: TGTGCCAGCAGCGACAGGGGAGGGAGCAATCAGCCCCAGCATTTT
cdr3_aa: CASSDRGGSNQPQHF

cdr3_length: 12
j_call: TRBJ1-2
d_call: NA
v_call: TRBV15
clone_size: NA
cdr3_nt: TGTGCCACCTCGGGGAAAGGGTATGGCTACACCTTC
cdr3_aa: CATSGKGYGYTF

cdr3_length: 14
j_call: TRBJ1-6
d_call: TRBD1
v_call: TRBV6-6
clone_size: NA
cdr3_nt: TGTGCCAGCAAGGGGGCAGGGATGAATTCACCCCTCCACTTT
cdr3_aa: CASKGAGMNSPLHF

cdr3_length: 18
j_call: TRBJ2-5
d_call: NA
v_call: TRBV5-6
clone_size: once
cdr3_nt: TGTGCCAGCAGCTTGCGGGGTCGCAGACCGCTGTACCAAGAGACCCAGTACTTC
cdr3_aa: CASSLRGRRPLYQETQYF

cdr3_length: 16
j_call: TRBJ1-2
d_call: NA
v_call: TRBV13
clone_size: NA
cdr3_nt: TGTGCCAGCAGCTTAGGCCTAACTTCAGTCCGTTCGGGCTACACCTTC
cdr3_aa: CASSLGLTSVRSGYTF

cdr3_length: 17
j_call: TRBJ2-3
d_call: TRBD2
v_call: TRBV15
clone_size: NA
cdr3_nt: TGTGCCACCAGCAGAGATAGAGGCGGGGGGCGCACAGATACGCAGTATTTT
cdr3_aa: CATSRDRGGGRTDTQYF

cdr3_length: 15
j_call: TRBJ2-5
d_call: NA
v_call: TRBV4-1
clone_size: NA
cdr3_nt: TGCGCCAGCAGCCAAGATTCGGGGGTTGGGGAGACCCAGTACTTC
cdr3_aa: CASSQDSGVGETQYF

cdr3_length: 14
j_call: TRBJ1-1
d_call: NA
v_call: TRBV28
clone_size: once
cdr3_nt: TGTGCCAGCAGTTTCGGAGACAGATCAGGTGAAGCTTTCTTT
cdr3_aa: CASSFGDRSGEAFF

cdr3_length: 13
j_call: TRBJ2-5
d_call: NA
v_call: TRBV15
clone_size: once
cdr3_nt: TGTGCCACCAGCAGAGATTCCGGCGAGACCCAGTACTTC
cdr3_aa: CATSRDSGETQYF

cdr3_length: 15
j_call: TRBJ2-2
d_call: TRBD2
v_call: TRBV13
clone_size: NA
cdr3_nt: TGTGCCAGCAGCGCCGAGCTAGCGGGGGCCGGGGAGCTGTTTTTT
cdr3_aa: CASSAELAGAGELFF

cdr3_length: 15
j_call: TRBJ2-7
d_call: NA
v_call: TRBV7-9
clone_size: NA
cdr3_nt: TGTGCCAGCAGCCCCAGAGGGCGGAACCCCTACGAGCAGTACTTC
cdr3_aa: CASSPRGRNPYEQYF

cdr3_length: 14
j_call: TRBJ1-6
d_call: NA
v_call: TRBV2
clone_size: NA
cdr3_nt: TGTGCCAGCAGTGAAAAGCGCTATAATTCACCCCTCCACTTT
cdr3_aa: CASSEKRYNSPLHF

cdr3_length: 16
j_call: TRBJ1-2
d_call: NA
v_call: TRBV4-2
clone_size: NA
cdr3_nt: TGTGCCAGCAGCCAAGGGGTTGCGGGGGACGGCTATGGCTACACCTTC
cdr3_aa: CASSQGVAGDGYGYTF

cdr3_length: 15
j_call: TRBJ1-1
d_call: NA
v_call: TRBV30
clone_size: NA
cdr3_nt: TGTGCCTGGAGTTCTCCCGGGACTGAGAACACTGAAGCTTTCTTT
cdr3_aa: CAWSSPGTENTEAFF

cdr3_length: 13
j_call: TRBJ1-3
d_call: TRBD1
v_call: TRBV29-1
clone_size: NA
cdr3_nt: TGCAGCGCTACGGGACAGGGAGGAAACACCATATATTTT
cdr3_aa: CSATGQGGNTIYF

cdr3_length: 14
j_call: TRBJ2-4
d_call: NA
v_call: TRBV27
clone_size: NA
cdr3_nt: TGTGCCAGCAGTTTATCCCGGGGGGCAAACATTCAGTACTTC
cdr3_aa: CASSLSRGANIQYF

cdr3_length: 13
j_call: TRBJ2-7
d_call: NA
v_call: TRBV5-6
clone_size: NA
cdr3_nt: TGTGCCAGCAGCTTGCCAGACCTCTACGAGCAGTACTTC
cdr3_aa: CASSLPDLYEQYF

cdr3_length: 17
j_call: TRBJ2-5
d_call: TRBD2
v_call: TRBV15
clone_size: NA
cdr3_nt: TGTGCCACCAGCAGAGGTCCAGGGACTAGCGGTGTAGTGGCCCAGTACTTC
cdr3_aa: CATSRGPGTSGVVAQYF

cdr3_length: 16
j_call: TRBJ2-1
d_call: TRBD2
v_call: TRBV27
clone_size: NA
cdr3_nt: TGTGCCAGCCGGGGGTCCAAGCGGGGCGGAATGGATGAGCAGTTCTTC
cdr3_aa: CASRGSKRGGMDEQFF

cdr3_length: 13
j_call: TRBJ1-6
d_call: NA
v_call: TRBV14
clone_size: NA
cdr3_nt: TGTGCCAGCAGCGGGGATAATCGTTCACCCCTCCACTTT
cdr3_aa: CASSGDNRSPLHF

cdr3_length: 14
j_call: TRBJ2-7
d_call: NA
v_call: TRBV6-1
clone_size: NA
cdr3_nt: TGTGCCAGCAGTGAAGGGGGCAGGGGTGTCGAGCAGTACTTC
cdr3_aa: CASSEGGRGVEQYF

cdr3_length: 14
j_call: TRBJ2-3
d_call: NA
v_call: TRBV9
clone_size: NA
cdr3_nt: TGTGCCAGCAGCGCTTCACCGTTCACAGATACGCAGTATTTT
cdr3_aa: CASSASPFTDTQYF

cdr3_length: 15
j_call: TRBJ2-1
d_call: TRBD2
v_call: TRBV18
clone_size: NA
cdr3_nt: TGTGCCAGCTCACTCCTAGCGGGGGCCTACAATGAGCAGTTCTTC
cdr3_aa: CASSLLAGAYNEQFF

cdr3_length: 16
j_call: TRBJ1-1
d_call: NA
v_call: TRBV27
clone_size: NA
cdr3_nt: TGTGCCAGCAGTTTAACGTCGGGGACGGGGGGCACTGAAGCTTTCTTT
cdr3_aa: CASSLTSGTGGTEAFF

cdr3_length: 12
j_call: TRBJ1-2
d_call: NA
v_call: TRBV5-4
clone_size: NA
cdr3_nt: TGTGCCAGCAGCCCAACAGGGTATGGCTACACCTTC
cdr3_aa: CASSPTGYGYTF

cdr3_length: 13
j_call: TRBJ1-2
d_call: NA
v_call: TRBV5-8
clone_size: NA
cdr3_nt: TGTGCCAGCAGCTCTCGAGAGGTATTGGGCTACACCTTC
cdr3_aa: CASSSREVLGYTF

cdr3_length: 12
j_call: TRBJ1-2
d_call: NA
v_call: TRBV7-2
clone_size: NA
cdr3_nt: TGTGCCAGACTAGAATTGGGCTATGGCTACACCTTC
cdr3_aa: CARLELGYGYTF

cdr3_length: 16
j_call: TRBJ2-1
d_call: NA
v_call: TRBV7-2
clone_size: NA
cdr3_nt: TGTGCCAGCAGGGGACTGACGGAGAGCTCCTACAATGAGCAGTTCTTC
cdr3_aa: CASRGLTESSYNEQFF

cdr3_length: 15
j_call: TRBJ1-2
d_call: TRBD1
v_call: TRBV7-2
clone_size: NA
cdr3_nt: TGTGCCAGCAGCTTAAGGGTCGGGACAGGGGGCCCCTACACCTTC
cdr3_aa: CASSLRVGTGGPYTF

cdr3_length: 16
j_call: TRBJ1-1
d_call: TRBD1
v_call: TRBV29-1
clone_size: NA
cdr3_nt: TGCAGCGTTTTGCGACCGACAGGGGCTTACGTCACTGAAGCTTTCTTT
cdr3_aa: CSVLRPTGAYVTEAFF

cdr3_length: 16
j_call: TRBJ1-1
d_call: NA
v_call: TRBV29-1
clone_size: NA
cdr3_nt: TGCAGCGTTGAAGCCCGGCCGGGGGGATGGTACACTGAAGCTTTCTTT
cdr3_aa: CSVEARPGGWYTEAFF

cdr3_length: 14
j_call: TRBJ2-7
d_call: TRBD1
v_call: TRBV10-2
clone_size: NA
cdr3_nt: TGCGCCAGCAGTGAAGTGGGACAGGGGCCCGAGCAGTACTTC
cdr3_aa: CASSEVGQGPEQYF

cdr3_length: 14
j_call: TRBJ1-2
d_call: TRBD1
v_call: TRBV30
clone_size: few
cdr3_nt: TGTGCCTGGAGACTTACAGGGGCGAACTATGGCTACACCTTC
cdr3_aa: CAWRLTGANYGYTF

cdr3_length: 14
j_call: TRBJ1-1
d_call: TRBD1
v_call: TRBV5-1
clone_size: NA
cdr3_nt: TGCGCCAGCACCCGACAGGGGAAGAACACTGAAGCTTTCTTT
cdr3_aa: CASTRQGKNTEAFF

cdr3_length: 14
j_call: TRBJ1-5
d_call: NA
v_call: TRBV29-1
clone_size: NA
cdr3_nt: TGCAGCGTTTCCAAAGGACAGTACAATCAGCCCCAGCATTTT
cdr3_aa: CSVSKGQYNQPQHF